The 12 T cell receptor beta chains below come from one sample, sequenced in a study of Graves' ophthalmopathy and Graves' hyperthyroidism (dated by TCRdb to the late 2010s). The sample was run on an Illumina HiSeq 2000. For repertoire sequencing, the TCR beta CDR3 regions were amplified from RNA transcripts. The first round of RT-PCR was done with HTBI primers and the Qiagen OneStep RT-PCR kit, and was followed by a second round of multiplex PCR, then size selection and purification. Using fastp trimming at Q25 and MiXCR clonotype assembly, TCRdb reanalyzed the public sequencing data and kept in-frame beta chains. Rows with one shared CDR3 protein collapse into an entry with the most common genes and DNA. In all, the sample holds 600,000 to 650,000 distinct CDR3 sequences, and around a fifth of those were seen once. The ten most abundant clones make up around 6.9% of the sample. The sample taken for sequencing was peripheral blood. The receptors shown here come from a woman aged 18 to 35 with stable Graves' hyperthyroidism. Some clones in this sample may be carry-over from other donors' samples. Donor details come from another sample of the same person, matched by shared clones.

This clonotype was observed once. The V call is TRBV7-3, the J call TRBJ2-7, with TRBD2 matching 15 bases. The J call may be in error: the DNA end matches TRBJ2-5 better. Germline CDR1 is SGHTA and CDR2 is FQGTGA. The CDR3 length is 18 residues. CDR3 residues: CASSLDPRTSGRAETQYF. The CDR3, as DNA: TGTGCCAGCAGCTTGGATCCTCGGACTAGCGGGAGGGCAGAGACCCAGTACTTC.

This clonotype has at least ten counts. The chain carries TRBV27 and TRBJ1-2, with D possibly being TRBD1 (6 bases). V lost 2 bases to trimming and J lost 0 bases, with 13 bases between them. Germline values: CDR1 MNHEY, CDR2 SMNVEV (reference sequence). CDR3 length: 16 amino acids. This CDR3 reads CASSLARGRANYGYTF. The CDR3 DNA sequence: TGTGCCAGCAGTTTAGCCAGGGGAAGGGCTAACTATGGCTACACCTTC.

This clonotype has ten or more counts. The chain carries TRBV6-1 and TRBJ1-6; 7 positions agree with TRBD1. Germline trimming cut 5 bases from V and 2 bases from J; bases unmatched to any gene: 9. The CDR3 contains 17 residues. Per germline, CDR1 MNHNS and CDR2 SASEGT. This CDR3 reads CASSTKGQGAYNSPLHF. The CDR3 DNA sequence: TGTGCCAGCAGTACCAAGGGTCAGGGGGCCTATAATTCACCCCTCCACTTT.

This clonotype appeared a few times. The chain is built from TRBV18 and TRBJ2-7; D gene unclear. The length of the CDR3 is 12 residues. Trimming left V 3 bases short and J 3 bases short, with 6 bases between. The germline CDR1 and CDR2 sequences are KGHSH and LQKENI. The CDR3 sequence is CASSPQNYEQYF. CDR3 coding DNA: TGTGCCAGCTCACCCCAAAACTACGAGCAGTACTTC.

This clonotype was seen ten or more times. CDR3: CASSLQTDSYEQYF. The DNA of the CDR3 is TGTGCCAGCAGTCTCCAGACAGACTCCTACGAGCAGTACTTC. J is TRBJ2-7 and V is TRBV6-1, with D maybe TRBD1 (5 bases). The CDR3 sequence is 14 residues long. The germline V gene encodes CDR1 MNHNS and CDR2 SASEGT. Trimming shortened V by 5 bases and J by 0 bases, and 11 bases separated the two germline ends.

This clonotype was observed at least ten times. This chain connects TRBV27 to TRBJ1-3; a possible D gene is TRBD1 (6 bases). The CDR3 sequence is 13 residues long. Germline values: CDR1 MNHEY, CDR2 SMNVEV (reference sequence). V lost 6 bases and J 3 bases, leaving 9 bases between the germline ends. CDR3 residues: CASRKGGGNTIYF. The DNA of the CDR3 is TGTGCCAGCAGGAAAGGGGGTGGAAACACCATATATTTT.

Ten or more counts support this clonotype. The chain joins TRBV2 to TRBJ1-5; the D is unclear. This CDR3 comprises 15 residues. The germline gives CDR1 SNHLY, CDR2 FYNNEI. The V and J ends lost 1 base and 4 bases respectively, with 11 bases between them. CDR3 bases: TGTGCCAGCAGTGAAGGTCAATTTAGTAATCAGCCCCAGCATTTT. It translates to CASSEGQFSNQPQHF. The variable domain in full, completed from reference TRBV2 and TRBJ1-5, reads EPEVTQTPSHQVTQMGQEVILRCVPISNHLYFYWYRQILGQKVEFLVSFYNNEISEKSEIFDDQFSVERPDGSNFTLKIRSTKLEDSAMYFCASSEGQFSNQPQHFGDGTRLSIL.

This clonotype came up a few times. The genes are TRBV9 and TRBJ1-6; 7 positions match TRBD1. The CDR3 has 14 residues. V dropped 2 bases and J dropped 7; count of bases not matched to a gene: 3. Germline V gene sequence: CDR1 SGDLS, CDR2 YYNGEE. The CDR3 sequence is CASSVGTANSPLHF. As DNA, the CDR3 is TGTGCCAGCAGCGTGGGGACAGCAAATTCACCCCTCCACTTT. Filled out from reference TRBV9 and TRBJ1-6, the complete variable domain reads DSGVTQTPKHLITATGQRVTLRCSPRSGDLSVYWYQQSLDQGLQFLIQYYNGEERAKGNILERFSAQQFPDLHSELNLSSLELGDSALYFCASSVGTANSPLHFGNGTRLTVT.

This chain uses TRBV3-1 with TRBJ1-1; D ambiguous. Germline V CDR1 and CDR2: LGHDT, YNNKEL (reference sequence). Trimming removed 3 bases from V and 6 bases from J, with 8 bases in between. The CDR3 runs 12 residues. This CDR3 reads CASSHMKAEAFF. CDR3 bases: TGTGCCAGCAGCCATATGAAAGCTGAAGCTTTCTTT.

The V call is TRBV18, the J call TRBJ1-2; unclear D gene. V was cut by 3 bases and J by 5 bases, with 10 bases left in between. The CDR3 consists of 13 residues. Germline V gene data show CDR1 as KGHSH and CDR2 as LQKENI. The DNA for the CDR3 is TGTGCCAGCTCACCGTACGGGGATTATGGCTACACCTTC. Encoded protein: CASSPYGDYGYTF.

The chain joins TRBV12-3 or TRBV12-4 to TRBJ2-2, with 8 bases matching TRBD2. Trimming at V came to 3 bases and at J to 4 bases, leaving 10 bases not matched to a gene. The CDR3 runs 17 residues. CDR3 sequence: CASSFGRGVGRTGELFF. CDR3 DNA sequence: TGTGCCAGCAGTTTTGGGCGGGGGGTAGGGCGCACCGGGGAGCTGTTTTTT.

V is TRBV18 and J is TRBJ2-5; 7 bases fit TRBD2. The CDR3 has 15 residues. Trimming at V came to 2 bases and at J to 1 base, leaving 4 bases not matched to a gene. Germline values: CDR1 KGHSH, CDR2 LQKENI. CDR3 loop: CASSPWRERQETQYF. CDR3 in DNA: TGTGCCAGCTCACCATGGCGGGAGCGCCAAGAGACCCAGTACTTC.